Below, 9 T cell receptor beta chains from the same sample are listed, as sequenced in a study of T cells expressing NK-cell markers. No DNA is given; TCRdb re-called the 5' RACE reads and lists each CDR3 protein once. Here the sample table reports some 600,000 distinct CDR3 sequences. Sequencing used blood T cells: a sorted CD56 or NKG2C T cell subset, CD4+ or CD8+ T cells, or bulk PBMC T cells (not recorded which). The receptors derive from a man between 18 and 35 years old in good health.

The genes are TRBV12-3 or TRBV12-4 and TRBJ2-1; there is no DNA to check the TCRdb D call of TRBD1. This CDR3 is 14 amino acids long. This chain's CDR3 is CASSPRTGNNEQFF.

The chain carries TRBV15 and TRBJ2-5; TCRdb calls TRBD1, which cannot be checked without DNA. Germline V gene data show CDR1 as LNHNV and CDR2 as YYDKDF (reference sequence). This CDR3 comprises 16 residues. CDR3 sequence: CATSSFILKDGKTQYF.

This chain connects TRBV7-2 to TRBJ1-5; TCRdb returns TRBD1, unconfirmable since there is no DNA. The CDR3 spans 14 residues. Germline CDR1 and CDR2: SGHTA and FQGNSA. The CDR3 spells CASSLGLRGQPQHF.

The chain recombines TRBV18 with TRBJ1-1; without DNA, the TCRdb call of TRBD1 cannot be checked. The CDR3 covers 15 residues. Germline values: CDR1 KGHSH, CDR2 LQKENI. The CDR3 here is CASSKQQGAGSEAFF.

The rearrangement joins TRBV12-3 or TRBV12-4 to TRBJ2-1. CDR3 size: 13 residues. Here the CDR3 reads CASSIAVVNEQFF.

V usage is TRBV5-1 and J usage is TRBJ2-2; TCRdb returns TRBD2, unconfirmable since there is no DNA. The CDR3 consists of 16 residues. Germline V gene sequence: CDR1 SGHRS, CDR2 YFSETQ. Here the CDR3 reads CASSLHGEEYTGELFF.

The chain combines TRBV29-1 with TRBJ2-7; there is no DNA to check the TCRdb D call of TRBD2. The CDR3 extends over 14 amino acids. Germline CDR1 SQVTM, CDR2 ANQGSEA. The CDR3 is CSVAVGGPPHEQYF.

The chain has TRBV12-3 or TRBV12-4 and TRBJ2-3. This CDR3 is built from 15 residues. The CDR3 loop is CASSLKGASTDTQYF.

This chain joins TRBV12-3 or TRBV12-4 and TRBJ2-1; TCRdb indicates TRBD2, and absent DNA this call remains unverified. This CDR3 region has 17 residues. The CDR3 loop is CASSLARRSGRPDEQFF.